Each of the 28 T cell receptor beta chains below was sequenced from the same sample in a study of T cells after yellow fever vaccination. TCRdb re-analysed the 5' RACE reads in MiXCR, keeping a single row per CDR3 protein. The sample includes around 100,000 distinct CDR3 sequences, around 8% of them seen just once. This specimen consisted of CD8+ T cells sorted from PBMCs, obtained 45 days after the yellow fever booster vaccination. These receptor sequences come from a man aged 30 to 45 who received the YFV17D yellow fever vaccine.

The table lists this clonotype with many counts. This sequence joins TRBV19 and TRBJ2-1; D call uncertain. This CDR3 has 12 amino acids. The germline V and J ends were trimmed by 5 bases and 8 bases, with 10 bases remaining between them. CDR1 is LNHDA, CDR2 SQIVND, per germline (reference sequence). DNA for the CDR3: TGTGCCAGTAGTGCGTATAGGGATGAGCAGTTCTTC. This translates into CASSAYRDEQFF.

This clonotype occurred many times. The CDR3 DNA is TGTGCCAGCTCACCCCGCGGGGGACAAGAGACCCAGTACTTC. It yields the protein CASSPRGGQETQYF. The chain uses TRBV18 and TRBJ2-5, with 7 nucleotides matching TRBD2. Germline V gives CDR1 KGHSH, CDR2 LQKENI. The CDR3 runs 14 residues. Trimming cost V 3 bases and J 2 bases; bases outside gene matches: 3.

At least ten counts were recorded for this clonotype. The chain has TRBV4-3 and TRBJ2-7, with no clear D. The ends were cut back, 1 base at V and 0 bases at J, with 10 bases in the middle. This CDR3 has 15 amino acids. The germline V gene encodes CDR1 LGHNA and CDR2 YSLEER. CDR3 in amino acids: CASSQARWSSYEQYF. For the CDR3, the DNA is TGCGCCAGCAGCCAAGCTCGATGGAGCTCCTACGAGCAGTACTTC.

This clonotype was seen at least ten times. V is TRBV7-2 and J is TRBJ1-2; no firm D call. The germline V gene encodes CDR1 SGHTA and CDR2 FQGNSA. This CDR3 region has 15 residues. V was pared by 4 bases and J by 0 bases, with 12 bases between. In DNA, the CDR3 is TGTGCCAGCAGCTCATCAGATGTTCCTAACTATGGCTACACCTTC. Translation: CASSSSDVPNYGYTF.

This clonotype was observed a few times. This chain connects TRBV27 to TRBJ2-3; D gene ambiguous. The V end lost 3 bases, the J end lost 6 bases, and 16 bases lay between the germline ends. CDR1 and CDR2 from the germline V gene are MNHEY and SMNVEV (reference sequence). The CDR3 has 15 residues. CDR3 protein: CASSFATAPADTQYF. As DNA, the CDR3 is TGTGCCAGCAGTTTTGCGACCGCTCCGGCGGATACGCAGTATTTT.

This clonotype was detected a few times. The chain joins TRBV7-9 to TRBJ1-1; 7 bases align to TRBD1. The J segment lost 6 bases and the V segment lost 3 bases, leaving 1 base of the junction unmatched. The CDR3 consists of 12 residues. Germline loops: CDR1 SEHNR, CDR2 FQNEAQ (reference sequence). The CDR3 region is CASSFGTAEAFF. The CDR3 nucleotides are TGTGCCAGCAGCTTCGGGACAGCTGAAGCTTTCTTT.

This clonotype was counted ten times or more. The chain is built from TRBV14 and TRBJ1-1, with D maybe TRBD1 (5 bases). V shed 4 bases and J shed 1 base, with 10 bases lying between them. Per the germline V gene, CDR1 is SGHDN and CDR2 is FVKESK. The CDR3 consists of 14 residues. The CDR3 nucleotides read TGTGCCAGCAGCCGATACGGGGGGAACACTGAAGCTTTCTTT. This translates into CASSRYGGNTEAFF.

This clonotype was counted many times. The DNA of the CDR3 is TGCGCCAGCAGCCAAGAACGGGCATCTCCAGATACGCAGTATTTT. It translates to CASSQERASPDTQYF. The chain couples TRBV4-3 to TRBJ2-3; D unclear. From germline, CDR1 is LGHNA and CDR2 YSLEER. Trimming took off 0 bases at V and 4 bases at J, with 11 bases between the two ends. There are 15 residues in the CDR3.

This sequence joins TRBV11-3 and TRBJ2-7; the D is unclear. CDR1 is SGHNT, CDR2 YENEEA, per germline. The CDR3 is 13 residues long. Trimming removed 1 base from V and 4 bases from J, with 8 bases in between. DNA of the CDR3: TGTGCCAGCAGCTTAGTCAGACCTTACGAGCAGTACTTC. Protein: CASSLVRPYEQYF.

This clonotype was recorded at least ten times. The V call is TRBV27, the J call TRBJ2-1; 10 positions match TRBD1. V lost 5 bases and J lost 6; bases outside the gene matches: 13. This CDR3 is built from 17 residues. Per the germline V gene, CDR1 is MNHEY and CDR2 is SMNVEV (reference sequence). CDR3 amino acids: CASSLTYDRGLFNEQFF. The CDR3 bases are TGTGCCAGCAGTCTTACATACGACAGGGGGCTTTTCAATGAGCAGTTCTTC.

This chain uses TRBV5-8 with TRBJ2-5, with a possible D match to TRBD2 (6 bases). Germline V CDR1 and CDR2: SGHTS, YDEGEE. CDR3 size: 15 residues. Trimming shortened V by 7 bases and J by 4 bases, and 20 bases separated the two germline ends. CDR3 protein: CASCLGGEMGETQYF. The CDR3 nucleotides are TGTGCCAGCTGTCTAGGAGGGGAAATGGGAGAGACCCAGTACTTC.

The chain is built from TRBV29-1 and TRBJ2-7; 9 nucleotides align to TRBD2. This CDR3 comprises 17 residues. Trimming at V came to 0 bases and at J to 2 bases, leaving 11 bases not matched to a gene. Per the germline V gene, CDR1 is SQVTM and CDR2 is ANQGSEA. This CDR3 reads CSVEDFGSSGTAYEQYF. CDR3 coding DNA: TGCAGCGTTGAAGATTTTGGGTCTAGCGGGACCGCCTACGAGCAGTACTTC.

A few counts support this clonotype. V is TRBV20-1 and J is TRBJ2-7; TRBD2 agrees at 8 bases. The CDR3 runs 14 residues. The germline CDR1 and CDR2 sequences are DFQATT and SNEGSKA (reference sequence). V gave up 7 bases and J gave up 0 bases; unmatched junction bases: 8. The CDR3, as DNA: TGCAGTGTTCGAGCCAGCGGGAGCTCCTACGAGCAGTACTTC. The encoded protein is CSVRASGSSYEQYF.

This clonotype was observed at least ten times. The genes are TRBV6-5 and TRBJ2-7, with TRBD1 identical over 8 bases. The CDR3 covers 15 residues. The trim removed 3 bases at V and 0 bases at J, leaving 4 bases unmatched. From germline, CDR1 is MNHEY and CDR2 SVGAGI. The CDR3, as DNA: TGTGCCAGCAGTTATGGACAGGGCGGCTCCTACGAGCAGTACTTC. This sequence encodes CASSYGQGGSYEQYF.

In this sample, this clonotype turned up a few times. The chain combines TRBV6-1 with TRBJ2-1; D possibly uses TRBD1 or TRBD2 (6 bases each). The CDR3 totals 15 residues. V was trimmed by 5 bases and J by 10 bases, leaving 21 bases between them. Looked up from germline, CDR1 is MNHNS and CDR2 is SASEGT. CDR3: CASSPFGGPQNEQFF. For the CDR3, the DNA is TGTGCCAGCAGTCCTTTTGGGGGGCCCCAGAACGAGCAGTTCTTC.

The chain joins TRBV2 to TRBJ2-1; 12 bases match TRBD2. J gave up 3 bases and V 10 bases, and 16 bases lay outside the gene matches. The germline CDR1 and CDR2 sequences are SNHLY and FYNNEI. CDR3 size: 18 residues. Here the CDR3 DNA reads TGTGCCATCACCCATGACTCCAGGACTAGCGGGGACTACAATGAGCAGTTCTTC. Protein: CAITHDSRTSGDYNEQFF.

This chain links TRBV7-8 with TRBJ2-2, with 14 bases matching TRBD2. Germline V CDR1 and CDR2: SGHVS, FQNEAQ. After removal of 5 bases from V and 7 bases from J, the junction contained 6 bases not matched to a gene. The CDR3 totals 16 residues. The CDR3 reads CASSAGLAGEVGELFF. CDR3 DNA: TGTGCCAGCAGCGCGGGACTAGCGGGAGAGGTCGGGGAGCTGTTTTTT.

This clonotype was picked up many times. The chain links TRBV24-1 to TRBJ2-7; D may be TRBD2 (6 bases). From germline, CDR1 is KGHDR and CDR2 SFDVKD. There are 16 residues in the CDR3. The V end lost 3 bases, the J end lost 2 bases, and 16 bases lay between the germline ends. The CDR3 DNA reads TGTGCCACCAGTGATGGGACTGCGCCAGATCCCTACGAGCAGTACTTC. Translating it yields CATSDGTAPDPYEQYF.

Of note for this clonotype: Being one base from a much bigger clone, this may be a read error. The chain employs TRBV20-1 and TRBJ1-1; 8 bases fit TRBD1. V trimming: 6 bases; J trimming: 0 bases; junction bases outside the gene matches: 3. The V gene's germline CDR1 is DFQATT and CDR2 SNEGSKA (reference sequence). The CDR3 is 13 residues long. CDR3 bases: TGCAGTGCCACCAGGGGGCTGAACACTGAAGCTTTCTTT. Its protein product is CSATRGLNTEAFF.

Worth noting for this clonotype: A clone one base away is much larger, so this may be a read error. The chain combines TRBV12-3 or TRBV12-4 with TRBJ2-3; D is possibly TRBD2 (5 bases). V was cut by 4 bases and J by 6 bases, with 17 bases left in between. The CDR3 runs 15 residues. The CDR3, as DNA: TGTGCCAGCAGTTCCGAGGGTCGGCCAGAGGATACGCAGTATTTT. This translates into CASSSEGRPEDTQYF.

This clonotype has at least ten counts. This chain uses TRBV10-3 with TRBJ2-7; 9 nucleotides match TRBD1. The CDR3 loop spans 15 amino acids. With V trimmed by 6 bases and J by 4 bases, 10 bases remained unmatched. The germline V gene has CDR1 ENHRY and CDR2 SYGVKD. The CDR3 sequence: CAISGTGTGRYEQYF. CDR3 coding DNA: TGTGCCATCAGCGGTACCGGGACAGGGAGGTACGAGCAGTACTTC.

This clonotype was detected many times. CDR3 residues: CASSFQLEAFF. CDR3 nucleotide sequence: TGTGCCAGCAGTTTCCAGCTTGAAGCTTTCTTT. V usage is TRBV2 and J usage is TRBJ1-1; D ambiguous. The germline V gene has CDR1 SNHLY and CDR2 FYNNEI. Between the trimmed V and J ends, which lost 5 bases and 7 bases, there was a span of 8 bases. The CDR3 totals 11 residues.

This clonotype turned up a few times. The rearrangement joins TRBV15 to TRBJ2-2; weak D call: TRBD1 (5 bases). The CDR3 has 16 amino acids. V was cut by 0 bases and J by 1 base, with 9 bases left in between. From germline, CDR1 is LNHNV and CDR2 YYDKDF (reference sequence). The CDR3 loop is CATSRDLGLNTGELFF. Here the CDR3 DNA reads TGTGCCACCAGCAGAGATCTGGGGCTGAACACCGGGGAGCTGTTTTTT.

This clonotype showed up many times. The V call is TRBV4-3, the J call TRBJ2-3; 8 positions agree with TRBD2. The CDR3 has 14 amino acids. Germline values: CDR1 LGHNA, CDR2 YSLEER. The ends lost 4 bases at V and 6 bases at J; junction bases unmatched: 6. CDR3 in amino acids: CASSLERELDTQYF. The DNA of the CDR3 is TGCGCCAGCAGCCTTGAGCGGGAGTTGGATACGCAGTATTTT.

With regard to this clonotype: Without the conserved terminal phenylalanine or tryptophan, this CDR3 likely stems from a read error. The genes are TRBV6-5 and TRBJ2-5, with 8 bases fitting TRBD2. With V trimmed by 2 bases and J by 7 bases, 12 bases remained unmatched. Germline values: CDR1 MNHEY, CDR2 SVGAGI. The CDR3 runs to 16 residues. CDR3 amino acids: CASSYVTAGALATQYL. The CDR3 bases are TGTGCCAGCAGTTACGTAACAGCGGGAGCACTTGCGACCCAGTACCTC.

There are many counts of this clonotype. CDR3 sequence reads: CSVKELAGVSEQFF. In DNA, the CDR3 is TGCAGTGTTAAGGAGCTAGCGGGAGTGAGTGAGCAGTTCTTC. J is TRBJ2-1 and V is TRBV20-1, with 10 bases aligning to TRBD2. The germline CDR1 and CDR2 sequences are DFQATT and SNEGSKA (reference sequence). V dropped 7 bases and J dropped 9; count of bases not matched to a gene: 12. The CDR3 runs to 14 residues.

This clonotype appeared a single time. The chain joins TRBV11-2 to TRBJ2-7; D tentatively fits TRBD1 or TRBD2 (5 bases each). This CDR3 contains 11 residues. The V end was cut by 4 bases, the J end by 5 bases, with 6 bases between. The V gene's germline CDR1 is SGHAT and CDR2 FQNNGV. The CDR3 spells CASSWGNEQYF. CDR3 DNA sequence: TGTGCCAGCAGCTGGGGGAACGAGCAGTACTTC.

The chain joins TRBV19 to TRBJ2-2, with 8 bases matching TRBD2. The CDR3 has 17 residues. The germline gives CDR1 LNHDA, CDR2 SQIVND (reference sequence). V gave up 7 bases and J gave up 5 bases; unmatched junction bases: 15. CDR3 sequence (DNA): TGTGCCAGTACCGTTATTAGTCTAGCGGGCGGGACCGGGGAGCTGTTTTTT. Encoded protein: CASTVISLAGGTGELFF.